These T cell receptor beta chains were read from a single sample in a study of cytomegalovirus exposure and HLA in healthy donors. Only in-frame clones appear in the TCRdb table, and some are missing; sequencing was by immunoSEQ multiplex PCR. The sample has more than 100,000 clones, over 60% seen once. The specimen sequenced was PBMCs. These receptors came from a woman aged 60-70 years in good health and CMV-seronegative. Each CDR3 is given with its conserved first and last residue.

V gene,CDR3 protein
TRBV7-9,CASSFDRGLYGYTF
TRBV20-1,CSARTEYEQYF
TRBV30,CAWSLSQETQYF
TRBV11-2,CASSPQGTSAYEQYF
TRBV2,CASSVNNYEQYF
TRBV7-2,CASSLVGGSSYEQYF
TRBV7-3,CASSPGVVYEQYF
TRBV9,CASSFGGAYEQYF
TRBV29-1,CSVDGAPGQGVFGANVLTF
TRBV7-9,CSSSLSFSRAYGYTF
TRBV12-2,CASRLACQGAGNTIYF
TRBV5-4,CASRQDANYGYTF
TRBV5-4,CASRSSGTPRGKETQYF
TRBV5-1,CASSSGNTGELFF
TRBV7-3,CASSPQGRAPYEQYF
TRBV28,CASSFNSYGYTF
TRBV5-5,CASSRQRPDTQYF
TRBV7-8,CASSFTVGEKLFF
TRBV5-6,CASSRASGRPPDTQYF
TRBV28,CASRVTGIRIKHF
TRBV6-6,CASSYGGNEQFF
TRBV29-1,CSVARTGGGNIQYF
TRBV27,CASREGLPPPYEQYF
TRBV6-1,CASSNRDTSYEQYF
TRBV13,CASSLGVKGFYNEQFF
TRBV7-3,CASREGTSGYYTGELFF
TRBV2,CASSVQGATYEQYF
TRBV7-6,CASSLYTGPGNTIYF
TRBV7-9,CAGLERQDNEQFF
TRBV19,CASSIDANRGYEQYF
TRBV5-1,CASSEGQGAGETQYF
TRBV28,CASSSGIYEQYF
TRBV11-2,CASSLYSPRETQYF
TRBV4-1,CASSQSSGSYLGKNIQYF
TRBV6-5,CASSYREMNTEAFF
TRBV2,CASDGGDLNTEAFF
TRBV6-1,CASSSTGVGYGYTF
TRBV5-1,CASSLGPTGTFSGNTIYF
TRBV5-4,CASIRRGGRSTDTQYF
TRBV7-9,CASSPYTSRSSYNEQFF
TRBV5-1,CASSLGGLAGEQETQYF
TRBV5-1,CASSLDLGGNQPQHF
TRBV27,CASSLTGSHGTQYF
TRBV29-1,CSVVGTGYEQYF
TRBV5-1,CASSAGRVTDTQYF
TRBV9,CASSSGGQENTGELFF
TRBV2,CASSQSGAYNSPLHF
TRBV5-5,CASSLYPQDNQPQHF
TRBV7-9,CSSSADRYEQYF
TRBV28,CASSFPGGPHYEQYF
TRBV5-4,CASRGAGNTIYF
TRBV9,CASSIAGTGNTEAFF